This T cell receptor (beta chain) was recorded in a study of shared clonotypes between healthy human individuals. The protocol was immunoSEQ multiplex PCR, while the TCRdb copy is restricted to in-frame clones and leaves out a portion. The sample lists 1.6 million or so clones; approximately 98.5% were seen once. Germline CDR1 and CDR2: SGHNT and YYREEE (reference sequence). V shed 2 bases and J 6 bases; nucleotides not matched to a gene: 11. The CDR3 has 15 residues. Donors comprised only Caucasian adults living in Nashville, Tennessee. Both subsets, CD45RA+ naive and CD45RA-negative memory, were split from the CD4+ cells.

The sequenced sample consisted of naive CD4+ T cells sorted from blood. The subset here: CD45RA+ positively selected. This chain joins TRBV5-4 and TRBJ2-7; 7 bases are shared with TRBD1. The sequence was obtained from a man aged 30 to 39 in good health. The CDR3: CASSFGGQTLSEQYF. CDR3 DNA sequence: TGTGCCAGCAGCTTTGGGGGACAGACCCTATCCGAGCAGTACTTC.